The T cell receptor beta chain under discussion was sequenced for a study of T-cell reconstitution after alpha-beta-depleted transplantation in children. Germline V gives CDR1 SGHVS, CDR2 FQNEAQ. V lost 5 bases to trimming and J lost 1 base, with 11 bases between them. The CDR3 length is 14 residues. This clonotype was seen only a few times. Using unique molecular identifiers, the investigators prepared the TCRbeta library. TCRdb used MiXCR to reprocess the PCR reads, holding one entry per CDR3 protein. The table records around 600,000 distinct CDR3 sequences, approximately 16% of them present only once.

This TCR derives from a human donor who donated a stem cell graft to a child with acute myeloid leukemia. The chain employs TRBV7-8 and TRBJ1-1; no reliable D call. The starting material was PBMCs from the stem cell graft donor, obtained from the stem cell graft. The chain's CDR3 is CASSRLDQNTEAFF. The CDR3 DNA follows: TGTGCCAGCAGCCGCCTGGATCAGAACACTGAAGCTTTCTTT.